The next 24 T cell receptor beta chains were all read from a single sample in a study of post-analysis software for immune sequencing data. General observations from the study: Patients had higher frequencies than controls of four to six TRBV segments, including TRBV5-6, TRBV5-1 and TRBV20-1.

No antigen is known for these receptors. Built from TCR beta cDNA, the libraries had unique molecular identifiers in them. In TCRdb, the PCR reads were re-called with MiXCR into one record per CDR3 protein. In the table there are approximately 440,000 distinct CDR3 sequences, roughly 45% of which are singletons. Sequencing was carried out using blood. Receptors were obtained from a girl aged 5 to 17 with multiple sclerosis.

CDR3 in amino acids: CASSYSHYSNQPQHF. DNA of the CDR3: TGTGCCAGCAGTTACTCGCATTATAGCAATCAGCCCCAGCATTTT. The chain has TRBV6-5 and TRBJ1-5; D unclear. This CDR3 spans 15 amino acids. V lost 0 bases, J lost 0 bases, and 6 bases lay in between. The germline V gene has CDR1 MNHEY and CDR2 SVGAGI.

This clonotype has just a few counts. The chain joins TRBV12-5 to TRBJ1-3; 8 bases agree with TRBD1. CDR1 and CDR2 (germline): LGHNT, FRNRAP. J was trimmed by 0 bases and V by 4 bases; bases with no gene match: 5. The CDR3 totals 16 residues. As DNA, the CDR3 is TGTGCTAGTGGTTCCGGACAGGGCCCCTCTGGAAACACCATATATTTT. This codes for CASGSGQGPSGNTIYF.

The chain couples TRBV12-3 or TRBV12-4 to TRBJ1-5; TRBD1 matches at 8 bases. V gave up 9 bases and J gave up 5 bases; unmatched junction bases: 9. The CDR3 contains 14 residues. CDR3 nucleotide sequence: TGTGCCAGTAGACGGACAGGGAGTTATCAGCCCCAGCATTTT. Translated, it gives CASRRTGSYQPQHF.

This clonotype was detected only once. The chain couples TRBV12-3 or TRBV12-4 to TRBJ2-7, with D possibly being TRBD2 (6 bases). This CDR3 has 14 residues. Trimming left V 6 bases short and J 7 bases short, with 19 bases between. CDR3 amino acids: CASSRRDFYNEQYF. The CDR3 DNA reads TGTGCCAGCAGCCGACGGGACTTCTACAATGAGCAGTACTTC.

This clonotype was seen a few times. The chain joins TRBV20-1 to TRBJ2-6; D gene uncertain. The germline V gene encodes CDR1 DFQATT and CDR2 SNEGSKA (reference sequence). This CDR3 comprises 13 residues. Deletions cut 3 bases from V and 2 bases from J, with 5 bases between. This CDR3 reads CSARITGANVLTF. CDR3 DNA: TGCAGTGCTAGGATAACTGGGGCCAACGTCCTGACTTTC.

The chain is built from TRBV11-2 and TRBJ2-3; D remains ambiguous. CDR1 and CDR2 from the germline V gene are SGHAT and FQNNGV. The CDR3 consists of 14 residues. V dropped 5 bases and J dropped 2 bases, with 11 bases sitting between them. The CDR3 reads CASSQSSYTDTQYF. CDR3 DNA: TGTGCCAGCAGCCAATCCAGTTACACAGATACGCAGTATTTT.

This clonotype was seen once. The gene calls are TRBV12-3 or TRBV12-4 and TRBJ2-1; 10 nucleotides agree with TRBD2. The CDR3 totals 15 residues. The V segment lost 5 bases and the J segment 8 bases; nucleotides outside the gene matches: 9. CDR3 coding DNA: TGTGCCAGCAGTATGTCTAGCGGGAGTCTCCATGAGCAGTTCTTC. Its translation is CASSMSSGSLHEQFF.

The CDR3 DNA follows: TGCGCCAGCAGCTTGGTCCAGCGGGGAAACACAGATACGCAGTATTTT. It encodes CASSLVQRGNTDTQYF. J is TRBJ2-3 and V is TRBV5-1; 7 nucleotides agree with TRBD2. Per germline, CDR1 SGHRS and CDR2 YFSETQ. The V segment lost 0 bases and the J segment 2 bases; nucleotides outside the gene matches: 6. The CDR3 extends over 16 amino acids. The full variable domain, completed using reference TRBV5-1 and TRBJ2-3, is KAGVTQTPRYLIKTRGQQVTLSCSPISGHRSVSWYQQTPGQGLQFLFEYFSETQRNKGNFPGRFSGRQFSNSRSEMNVSTLELGDSALYLCASSLVQRGNTDTQYFGPGTRLTVL.

The chain uses TRBV29-1 and TRBJ2-4; no definite D call. The CDR3 spans 15 residues. Trimming took off 4 bases at V and 1 base at J, with 14 bases between the two ends. The V gene's germline CDR1 is SQVTM and CDR2 ANQGSEA. CDR3 sequence (DNA): TGCAGCGTTGGTGATGACCCATTTGCCAAAAACATTCAGTACTTC. It codes for CSVGDDPFAKNIQYF.

This clonotype was found once. The gene calls are TRBV7-2 and TRBJ2-7; D unclear. Between the trimmed V and J ends, which lost 0 bases and 4 bases, there was a span of 7 bases. This CDR3 contains 13 residues. The germline gives CDR1 SGHTA, CDR2 FQGNSA. The DNA of the CDR3 is TGTGCCAGCAGCTTAGCCCCGGCTTACGAGCAGTACTTC. It translates to CASSLAPAYEQYF.

The CDR3: CASSLSGRGQETQYF. The CDR3, as DNA: TGTGCCAGCAGTTTGAGCGGGAGGGGACAAGAGACCCAGTACTTC. The genes are TRBV28 and TRBJ2-5, with 10 positions matching TRBD2. J lost 2 bases, V lost 3 bases, and 3 bases had no gene match. The CDR3 loop spans 15 amino acids. Germline CDR1 and CDR2: MDHEN and SYDVKM.

A few counts support this clonotype. The chain joins TRBV7-2 to TRBJ1-1; D ambiguous. V lost 3 bases, J lost 3 bases, and 11 bases lay in between. The CDR3 has 14 residues. Germline V gene lookup returns CDR1 SGHTA and CDR2 FQGNSA. Here the CDR3 DNA reads TGTGCCAGCAGCTTTAAAAGTAGGGACACTGAAGCTTTCTTT. Translated: CASSFKSRDTEAFF. Complete variable domain (other parts from reference TRBV7-2 and TRBJ1-1): GAGVSQSPSNKVTEKGKDVELRCDPISGHTALYWYRQSLGQGLEFLIYFQGNSAPDKSGLPSDRFSAERTGGSVSTLTIQRTQQEDSAVYLCASSFKSRDTEAFFGQGTRLTVV.

This clonotype appeared a few times. The rearrangement uses TRBV20-1 and TRBJ2-3, with 8 nucleotides matching TRBD2. The CDR3 extends over 14 amino acids. The V gene end was trimmed by 7 bases and the J gene end by 3 bases; junction bases not matched to a gene: 9. The germline CDR1 and CDR2 sequences are DFQATT and SNEGSKA (reference sequence). CDR3 region: CSGAWTSRTDTQYF. CDR3 bases: TGCAGTGGCGCCTGGACTAGCAGAACAGATACGCAGTATTTT.

The chain combines TRBV7-2 with TRBJ1-1; no clear D gene. The germline V gene encodes CDR1 SGHTA and CDR2 FQGNSA. This CDR3 is built from 14 residues. Trimming took 1 base from V and 1 from J, leaving 7 bases between them. The CDR3 DNA reads TGTGCCAGCAGCTTAGGATTGGGGAACACTGAAGCTTTCTTT. Its translation: CASSLGLGNTEAFF.

The V and J genes are TRBV7-9 and TRBJ1-2, with D tentatively TRBD1 (5 bases). The CDR3 is made up of 13 amino acids. CDR1 is SEHNR and CDR2 is FQNEAQ in the germline V gene (reference sequence). Between the trimmed V and J ends, which lost 5 bases and 8 bases, there was a span of 15 bases. CDR3 DNA: TGTGCCAGCAGCCCGGGACCTCGTTTGGGCTACACCTTC. Translated: CASSPGPRLGYTF.

The table lists this clonotype with many counts. V gene TRBV6-5 combines with J gene TRBJ2-5; TRBD2 matches at 7 bases. Germline V CDR1 and CDR2: MNHEY, SVGAGI. J lost 11 bases, V lost 0 bases, and 18 bases had no gene match. The CDR3 has 17 residues. The CDR3 reads CASSYSLGGTGPREQYF. The CDR3 DNA sequence: TGTGCCAGCAGTTACTCCCTGGGGGGGACCGGACCCCGGGAGCAGTACTTC.

This clonotype has at least ten counts. The chain has TRBV4-3 and TRBJ2-7; D is perhaps TRBD2 (5 bases). Germline assignment: CDR1 LGHNA and CDR2 YSLEER. CDR3 length equals 15 residues. The germline V and J ends were trimmed by 0 bases and 2 bases, with 11 bases remaining between them. CDR3 in DNA: TGCGCCAGCAGCCAAGATGGAGGATTCCCCTACGAGCAGTACTTC. Its translation: CASSQDGGFPYEQYF.

The rearrangement uses TRBV6-6 and TRBJ1-4, with 8 bases fitting TRBD1. Per germline, CDR1 MNHNY and CDR2 SVGAGI (reference sequence). J lost 4 bases, V lost 4 bases, and 8 bases had no gene match. The CDR3 covers 16 residues. The CDR3 sequence: CASSSQDRAGNEKLFF. CDR3 coding DNA: TGTGCCAGCAGTTCACAGGACAGGGCTGGTAATGAAAAACTGTTTTTT.

Only one count was recorded for this clonotype. The chain has TRBV7-3 and TRBJ1-1; D may be TRBD1 (5 bases). V was cut by 5 bases and J by 2 bases, with 18 bases left in between. This CDR3 region has 16 residues. CDR1 is SGHTA and CDR2 is FQGTGA in the germline V gene. CDR3 residues: CASSEPQVGVNTEAFF. The CDR3 DNA reads TGTGCCAGCAGCGAACCACAGGTGGGAGTAAACACTGAAGCTTTCTTT.

To note about this clonotype: Compared with germline, one end of the junction differs, possibly owing to a read error. This chain uses TRBV27 with TRBJ2-1, with D perhaps TRBD2 (5 bases). This CDR3 is 15 amino acids long. CDR1 MNHEY and CDR2 SMNVEV come from the germline V gene (reference sequence). The CDR3 DNA reads TGTACCAGCAGTTCAAGGGCTAGCCGGCACAATGAGCAGTTCTTC. Its protein is CTSSSRASRHNEQFF.

The chain links TRBV27 to TRBJ1-2; 8 nucleotides align to TRBD1. Trimming at V came to 6 bases and at J to 4 bases, leaving 7 bases not matched to a gene. This CDR3 comprises 14 residues. CDR1 is MNHEY and CDR2 is SMNVEV in the germline V gene (reference sequence). CDR3 sequence reads: CASRPQGAGYGYTF. CDR3 nucleotides: TGTGCCAGCAGGCCCCAGGGGGCCGGCTATGGCTACACCTTC.

In this sample, this clonotype turned up once. The rearrangement uses TRBV7-2 and TRBJ2-1; tentatively, D is TRBD2 (7 bases). V lost 1 base and J 10 bases, leaving 20 bases between the germline ends. Germline CDR1 reads SGHTA; CDR2 reads FQGNSA. CDR3 size: 16 residues. CDR3 in amino acids: CASSLEGGSLSYEQFF. The CDR3 DNA reads as TGTGCCAGCAGCTTAGAGGGGGGGAGTTTGTCCTACGAGCAGTTCTTC.

The J gene is TRBJ1-2, the V gene TRBV29-1; D not resolved. Trimming cost V 5 bases and J 8 bases, with 6 bases left between them. CDR3 length: 9 residues. Per germline, CDR1 SQVTM and CDR2 ANQGSEA. Here the CDR3 DNA reads TGCAGCGTTCCCGGGGGCTACACCTTC. Translating it yields CSVPGGYTF. The full variable domain, rest sourced from reference TRBV29-1 and TRBJ1-2, is SAVISQKPSRDICQRGTSLTIQCQVDSQVTMMFWYRQQPGQSLTLIATANQGSEATYESGFVIDKFPISRPNLTFSTLTVSNMSPEDSSIYLCSVPGGYTFGSGTRLTVV.

Concerning this clonotype itself: A clone one base away is much larger, so this may be a read error. V is TRBV30 and J is TRBJ2-4, with TRBD2 matching over 10 bases. Germline assignment: CDR1 GTSNPN and CDR2 SVGIG (reference sequence). This CDR3 spans 13 amino acids. V shed 4 bases, J shed 13 bases, and the junction held 10 bases outside the gene matches. The CDR3: CAWTSGGYNEQYF. CDR3 bases: TGTGCCTGGACTAGCGGGGGCTACAATGAGCAGTACTTC.